This T cell receptor (beta chain) was sequenced in a study of blood T cell repertoires in COVID-19 (dated by TCRdb to the early 2020s). For context, the study as a whole: Samples from collaborators originated in the United States, Italy and Spain and spanned both the acute and convalescent phases of COVID-19. Samples were obtained from the ongoing ImmuneRACE study (first 160 participants) and from 1,254 subjects provided by 6 global collaborators. Where available, HLA class I and class II types were obtained from metadata supplied by the sample provider rather than from assay-based typing. The dataset comprised deeply sampled blood TCRbeta repertoires from subjects exposed to, actively infected with, or recovered from COVID-19. Nearly every sample came with metadata listing a de-identified subject ID, COVID-19 status, age in years and sex. The repertoires were released in a freely available public database meant as a resource for research on the immune response to SARS-CoV-2. The prospective study material was composed of cDNA or gDNA derived from T cells, B-cell-depleted T cells, or PBMCs. Study-wide conclusions, independent of this receptor: The amount of clinical and demographic metadata varied by source and participant and was provided uncurated.

The immunoSEQ Assay, a bias-controlled multiplex PCR, was used to amplify TCRbeta CDR3 regions from genomic DNA. The original methods were these. The number of nucleated cells in each sample was estimated by amplification of reference gene primers within the assay. Sequence reads were collapsed and filtered to measure the absolute abundance of every unique TCRbeta CDR3 rearrangement. For each sample, productive Simpson clonality was calculated as the square root of Simpson's diversity index over productive rearrangements. What TCRdb holds here is the immuneACCESS table cut down to in-frame rearrangements. Part of the clones is not present; checked against another copy, under half of the missing clones reflect an unresolved V gene, and the others are unexplained. V, J and clone size reflect that table, while D and trimming were determined from the DNA. The sample table records more than 130,000 clones; 84% of these occur just once. The leading ten clones occupy approximately 6.5% of the sample.

The CDR3 goes from the cysteine to the phenylalanine over 19 residues. Only the CDR3 portion is preserved as DNA: 57 bases, with reading frame beginning at the first base. V and J are trimmed by 4 bases and 0 bases, and the gene matches miss 9 bases of the junction. CDR1 SEHNR and CDR2 FQNEAQ were looked up in the germline V gene (reference sequence). The collaborating institutions used their own protocols to collect whole blood in K2EDTA tubes. Collaborator samples were shipped for TCRbeta analysis as frozen whole blood, isolated PBMCs, or DNA extracted from either sample type. A remark on this clone: This clone's antigen is unknown. Qualities for individual bases were not recorded, and no much larger clone is one base off.

What was sequenced was peripheral blood. The sequence joins TRBV7-9 to TRBJ2-6, with 10 bases aligning to TRBD2. The TCR originated in a human donor in a cohort sampled during active COVID-19. The CDR3 amino acid sequence is: CASSSPRLAGLSGANVLTF. The sequenced DNA: TGTGCCAGCAGCTCGCCTCGACTAGCGGGCCTCTCTGGGGCCAACGTCCTGACTTTC.